What follows are 30 T cell receptor beta chains derived from one specimen sequenced in a study of OX40 agonist ivuxolimab in advanced cancers. Assay: immunoSEQ multiplex PCR; the TCRdb copy retains only in-frame clones and omits some. This sample has approximately 30,000 clones; around 88% occur once, and the top ten carry 25% to 40%. Sequenced here: CD4+ or CD8+ T cells sorted from blood, sampled in a trial of the OX40 agonist ivuxolimab. These receptors were obtained from an adult with an advanced solid tumor such as melanoma, head and neck, liver or kidney cancer.

This chain uses TRBV27 with TRBJ2-7, with a tentative D call TRBD1 (6 bases). CDR1 and CDR2 (germline): MNHEY, SMNVEV (reference sequence). The CDR3 spans 14 residues. With 2 bases removed from V and 3 bases from J, the gap between germline ends came to 11 bases. Here the CDR3 DNA reads TGTGCCAGCAGTTTACGACAGGACCACTACGAGCAGTACTTC. The encoded protein is CASSLRQDHYEQYF.

J is TRBJ2-2 and V is TRBV10-1; no clear D. Per the germline V gene, CDR1 is WNHNN and CDR2 is SYGVQD (reference sequence). This CDR3 contains 15 residues. V gave up 5 bases and J gave up 0 bases, with 10 bases separating them. CDR3 coding DNA: TGCGCCAGCAGTTTAGACTCCGCGAACACCGGGGAGCTGTTTTTT. It is translated as CASSLDSANTGELFF.

This clone was counted a few times. The chain combines TRBV28 with TRBJ2-2, with D perhaps TRBD1 (6 bases). The CDR3 sequence is 14 residues long. V was pared by 4 bases and J by 8 bases, with 14 bases between. Germline CDR1 and CDR2: MDHEN and SYDVKM. The CDR3 is CASSYHRALGELFF. Here the CDR3 DNA reads TGTGCCAGCAGTTATCACAGGGCTCTAGGGGAGCTGTTTTTT.

V is TRBV9 and J is TRBJ2-2; D remains ambiguous. The CDR3 has 14 residues. The ends were cut back, 4 bases at V and 4 bases at J, with 11 bases in the middle. The germline gives CDR1 SGDLS, CDR2 YYNGEE. For the CDR3, the DNA is TGTGCCAGCAGCCCCGGCTCGGGCACCGGGGAGCTGTTTTTT. This codes for CASSPGSGTGELFF.

CDR3 sequence (DNA): TGTGCCAGCAGCCCGCGGACAGGGGGCGACGAGCAGTACTTC. Its protein is CASSPRTGGDEQYF. V and J are TRBV9 and TRBJ2-7; 11 nucleotides line up with TRBD1. Germline trimming cut 4 bases from V and 5 bases from J; bases unmatched to any gene: 5. The CDR3 is 14 residues long. Germline loops: CDR1 SGDLS, CDR2 YYNGEE.

The V gene is TRBV28, the J gene TRBJ2-5, with TRBD1 identical over 9 bases. The better agreement between TRBJ2-7 and the DNA end casts doubt on the J call. The CDR3 spans 14 residues. Germline CDR1 and CDR2: MDHEN and SYDVKM. The CDR3 protein is CASRQTGTGTEQYF. The CDR3, as DNA: TGTGCCAGCAGGCAAACCGGGACAGGGACCGAGCAGTACTTC.

The chain couples TRBV27 to TRBJ1-4; D uncertain. Germline assignment: CDR1 MNHEY and CDR2 SMNVEV (reference sequence). Trimming pared 2 bases from V and 7 bases from J, leaving 17 bases between. The CDR3 is 16 amino acids. The DNA for the CDR3 is TGTGCCAGCAGTTTACAGTTTGACCTGAAGGGTGAAAAACTGTTTTTT. It yields the protein CASSLQFDLKGEKLFF.

This rearrangement joins TRBV27 to TRBJ2-1; 7 bases are shared with TRBD2. Germline CDR1 is MNHEY and CDR2 is SMNVEV (reference sequence). V gave up 5 bases and J gave up 0 bases; unmatched junction bases: 4. The CDR3 sequence is 15 residues long. The CDR3 protein is CASSLAANSYNEQFF. In nucleotides, the CDR3 is TGTGCCAGCAGTCTAGCGGCTAACTCCTACAATGAGCAGTTCTTC.

The J gene is TRBJ2-1, the V gene TRBV7-9; TRBD2 is a possible D gene (6 bases). The CDR3 has 15 amino acids. CDR1 is SEHNR, CDR2 FQNEAQ, per germline (reference sequence). V lost 4 bases and J 5 bases, leaving 15 bases between the germline ends. The CDR3 coding sequence is TGTGCCAGCAGCTCTATTCGGGAGAACCACAATGAGCAGTTCTTC. This gives the protein CASSSIRENHNEQFF. The whole variable domain, remainder taken from reference TRBV7-9 and TRBJ2-1, is DTGVSQNPRHKITKRGQNVTFRCDPISEHNRLYWYRQTLGQGPEFLTYFQNEAQLEKSRLLSDRFSAERPKGSFSTLEIQRTEQGDSAMYLCASSSIRENHNEQFFGPGTRLTVL.

The CDR3 protein is CASIGPRYGNTIYF. The CDR3 region has the DNA TGTGCCAGCATTGGGCCCCGATATGGAAACACCATATATTTT. The V gene is TRBV6-1, the J gene TRBJ1-3; D is ambiguous. Germline-derived CDR1 and CDR2 are MNHNS and SASEGT. The CDR3 totals 14 residues. Trimming shortened V by 7 bases and J by 3 bases, and 13 bases separated the two germline ends.

The J gene is TRBJ2-7, the V gene TRBV7-9; the D is unclear. Germline lookup yields CDR1 SEHNR and CDR2 FQNEAQ (reference sequence). The V and J ends lost 5 bases and 5 bases respectively, with 10 bases between them. The CDR3 contains 12 residues. The CDR3 sequence is CASSPYRNEQYF. The CDR3, as DNA: TGTGCCAGCAGCCCCTACCGGAACGAGCAGTACTTC.

The gene calls are TRBV4-3 and TRBJ1-2; TRBD1 aligns across 8 bases. The CDR3 loop spans 15 amino acids. V was clipped by 3 bases and J by 3 bases; unmatched bases: 6. The V gene's germline CDR1 is LGHNA and CDR2 YSLEER. Here the CDR3 DNA reads TGCGCCAGCAGCCAGAGTGGACAGGGCGACTATGGCTACACCTTC. It codes for CASSQSGQGDYGYTF.

The chain recombines TRBV11-2 with TRBJ1-4; D remains unclear. With 1 base removed from V and 8 bases from J, the gap between germline ends came to 14 bases. Looked up from germline, CDR1 is SGHAT and CDR2 is FQNNGV. The CDR3 loop spans 15 amino acids. The CDR3 bases are TGTGCCAGCAGCTTAGGGGAACACGGCTGGGAAAAACTGTTTTTT. Translation gives CASSLGEHGWEKLFF.

The V and J genes are TRBV28 and TRBJ2-1; 9 bases line up with TRBD2. V shed 6 bases, J shed 4 bases, and the junction held 7 bases outside the gene matches. CDR1 and CDR2 from the germline V gene are MDHEN and SYDVKM. This CDR3 has 15 amino acids. CDR3 in DNA: TGTGCCAGCAGAAGACTAGCGGAGACTTACAATGAGCAGTTCTTC. Translated, it gives CASRRLAETYNEQFF.

The chain recombines TRBV28 with TRBJ1-2, with 7 positions matching TRBD1. V shed 5 bases, J shed 3 bases, and the junction held 15 bases outside the gene matches. Germline V gene lookup returns CDR1 MDHEN and CDR2 SYDVKM. This CDR3 has 17 amino acids. The CDR3 loop reads CASSPPPRQGGYYGYTF. The DNA for the CDR3 is TGTGCCAGCAGTCCACCGCCCCGACAGGGTGGGTACTATGGCTACACCTTC.

The chain is built from TRBV2 and TRBJ1-2, with D possibly matching TRBD1 (5 bases). V was clipped by 8 bases and J by 1 base, with 8 bases between them. CDR3 length equals 12 residues. Germline CDR1 SNHLY, CDR2 FYNNEI. CDR3 in amino acids: CASLDSNYGYTF. CDR3 in DNA: TGTGCCAGCCTAGACAGTAACTATGGCTACACCTTC.

This chain joins TRBV5-5 and TRBJ1-5; 9 nucleotides agree with TRBD1. V was clipped by 3 bases and J by 7 bases; unmatched bases: 5. Germline values: CDR1 SGHKS, CDR2 YYEKEE (reference sequence). The CDR3 sequence is 14 residues long. CDR3 coding DNA: TGTGCCAGCAGCTCTGGGACAGGGCAACAGCCCCAGCATTTT. Protein product: CASSSGTGQQPQHF.

The chain carries TRBV19 and TRBJ1-5; possibly TRBD1 for D (6 bases). Trimming cost V 4 bases and J 7 bases, with 14 bases left between them. CDR3 length: 14 residues. CDR1 is LNHDA and CDR2 is SQIVND in the germline V gene (reference sequence). CDR3 in DNA: TGTGCCAGTAGTACAAGGGGGGGCCACCAGCCCCAGCATTTT. Amino acids: CASSTRGGHQPQHF.

The chain links TRBV19 to TRBJ2-1; TRBD1 agrees at 12 bases. This CDR3 is 16 amino acids long. CDR1 LNHDA and CDR2 SQIVND come from the germline V gene (reference sequence). The V segment lost 3 bases and the J segment 7 bases; nucleotides outside the gene matches: 7. As DNA, the CDR3 is TGTGCCAGTAGTATCTTGGGACAGGGGGCCGGTAATGAGCAGTTCTTC. It translates to CASSILGQGAGNEQFF.

As DNA, the CDR3 is TGTGCCAGCAGCCGGGACAGGGTGAGGACATCCAACACTGAAGCTTTCTTT. Translating gives CASSRDRVRTSNTEAFF. The chain carries TRBV11-1 and TRBJ1-1, with TRBD1 matching over 9 bases. The CDR3 is 17 amino acids. Germline values: CDR1 SGHAT, CDR2 FQDESV (reference sequence). V dropped 5 bases and J dropped 2; count of bases not matched to a gene: 12. Using reference TRBV11-1 and TRBJ1-1 for the parts outside the CDR3, the full variable domain is EAEVAQSPRYKITEKSQAVAFWCDPISGHATLYWYRQILGQGPELLVQFQDESVVDDSQLPKDRFSAERLKGVDSTLKIQPAELGDSAMYLCASSRDRVRTSNTEAFFGQGTRLTVV.

The chain recombines TRBV18 with TRBJ2-1, with 8 bases that match TRBD2. This CDR3 contains 16 residues. V dropped 6 bases and J dropped 4; count of bases not matched to a gene: 11. CDR1 and CDR2 (germline): KGHSH, LQKENI. In nucleotides, the CDR3 is TGTGCCAGCTCTTCCTTGGAGCGGGAGCCATACAATGAGCAGTTCTTC. It specifies CASSSLEREPYNEQFF.

This clone appeared a few times. V usage is TRBV5-1 and J usage is TRBJ1-1, with D tentatively TRBD1 (6 bases). Trimming stripped 4 bases from V and 4 bases from J, with 17 bases between. Per germline, CDR1 SGHRS and CDR2 YFSETQ. CDR3 length: 15 residues. The CDR3 loop is CASSRLQGRGTEAFF. Here the CDR3 DNA reads TGCGCCAGCAGCCGGCTACAGGGTAGGGGCACTGAAGCTTTCTTT.

The chain is built from TRBV27 and TRBJ2-1; TRBD2 matches 8 bases. Trimming removed 5 bases from V and 11 bases from J; junction bases left unmatched: 14. Germline V gene lookup returns CDR1 MNHEY and CDR2 SMNVEV (reference sequence). CDR3 size: 15 residues. In DNA form, the CDR3 reads TGTGCCAGCAGTAAGACTAGCGCGCCCCAAGGAAAGCAGTTCTTC. Translating gives CASSKTSAPQGKQFF.

The chain employs TRBV7-9 and TRBJ2-5; the match to TRBD2 covers 8 bases. After removal of 5 bases from V and 5 bases from J, the junction contained 7 bases not matched to a gene. The CDR3 consists of 14 residues. From germline, CDR1 is SEHNR and CDR2 FQNEAQ (reference sequence). In nucleotides, the CDR3 is TGTGCCAGCAGCCTCCCGGCTAGCGGGGAGACCCAGTACTTC. Amino acids: CASSLPASGETQYF.

The chain employs TRBV7-8 and TRBJ2-1; D unclear. Trimming cost V 7 bases and J 6 bases, with 10 bases left between them. Germline V CDR1 and CDR2: SGHVS, FQNEAQ. This CDR3 spans 12 amino acids. The CDR3 sequence is CASTPNGNEQFF. In DNA, the CDR3 is TGTGCCAGCACCCCGAATGGCAATGAGCAGTTCTTC.

V usage is TRBV5-6 and J usage is TRBJ1-2; D is unclear. The CDR3 consists of 13 residues. Germline CDR1 SGHDT, CDR2 YYEEEE. V lost 2 bases, J lost 6 bases, and 11 bases lay in between. The CDR3: CASSFRVADGYTF. For the CDR3, the DNA is TGTGCCAGCAGCTTTCGGGTAGCCGATGGCTACACCTTC.

V gene TRBV7-9 combines with J gene TRBJ1-1; D is undetermined. V was pared by 5 bases and J by 6 bases, with 10 bases between. CDR1 and CDR2 (germline): SEHNR, FQNEAQ (reference sequence). The CDR3 runs to 12 residues. This CDR3 reads CASSGIGSEAFF. DNA for the CDR3: TGTGCCAGCAGCGGGATCGGGTCTGAAGCTTTCTTT.

CDR3 sequence (DNA): TGTGCCAGCAGCTTCGGGACGTTATACAATGAGCAGTTCTTC. It encodes CASSFGTLYNEQFF. V usage is TRBV7-9 and J usage is TRBJ2-1, with D perhaps given as TRBD1 or TRBD2 (5 bases each). The ends were cut back, 3 bases at V and 4 bases at J, with 10 bases in the middle. The CDR3 length is 14 residues. The V gene's germline CDR1 is SEHNR and CDR2 FQNEAQ (reference sequence).

The V call is TRBV6-1, the J call TRBJ2-5; TRBD2 agrees at 13 bases. The closer fit of TRBJ2-7 to the DNA end suggests the J call may be wrong. Germline V gives CDR1 MNHNS, CDR2 SASEGT. This CDR3 spans 15 amino acids. The CDR3 nucleotides are TGTGCCAGCAGTTCCGGACTAGCGGGAGTCTACGAGCAGTACTTC. It codes for CASSSGLAGVYEQYF.

This chain links TRBV9 with TRBJ2-7, with D possibly TRBD1 on 6 matching bases. V was clipped by 3 bases and J by 5 bases, with 18 bases between them. Germline values: CDR1 SGDLS, CDR2 YYNGEE. The CDR3 contains 15 residues. The CDR3 sequence: CASSEMGQGTNEQYF. In DNA, the CDR3 is TGTGCCAGCAGCGAGATGGGTCAGGGGACGAACGAGCAGTACTTC.